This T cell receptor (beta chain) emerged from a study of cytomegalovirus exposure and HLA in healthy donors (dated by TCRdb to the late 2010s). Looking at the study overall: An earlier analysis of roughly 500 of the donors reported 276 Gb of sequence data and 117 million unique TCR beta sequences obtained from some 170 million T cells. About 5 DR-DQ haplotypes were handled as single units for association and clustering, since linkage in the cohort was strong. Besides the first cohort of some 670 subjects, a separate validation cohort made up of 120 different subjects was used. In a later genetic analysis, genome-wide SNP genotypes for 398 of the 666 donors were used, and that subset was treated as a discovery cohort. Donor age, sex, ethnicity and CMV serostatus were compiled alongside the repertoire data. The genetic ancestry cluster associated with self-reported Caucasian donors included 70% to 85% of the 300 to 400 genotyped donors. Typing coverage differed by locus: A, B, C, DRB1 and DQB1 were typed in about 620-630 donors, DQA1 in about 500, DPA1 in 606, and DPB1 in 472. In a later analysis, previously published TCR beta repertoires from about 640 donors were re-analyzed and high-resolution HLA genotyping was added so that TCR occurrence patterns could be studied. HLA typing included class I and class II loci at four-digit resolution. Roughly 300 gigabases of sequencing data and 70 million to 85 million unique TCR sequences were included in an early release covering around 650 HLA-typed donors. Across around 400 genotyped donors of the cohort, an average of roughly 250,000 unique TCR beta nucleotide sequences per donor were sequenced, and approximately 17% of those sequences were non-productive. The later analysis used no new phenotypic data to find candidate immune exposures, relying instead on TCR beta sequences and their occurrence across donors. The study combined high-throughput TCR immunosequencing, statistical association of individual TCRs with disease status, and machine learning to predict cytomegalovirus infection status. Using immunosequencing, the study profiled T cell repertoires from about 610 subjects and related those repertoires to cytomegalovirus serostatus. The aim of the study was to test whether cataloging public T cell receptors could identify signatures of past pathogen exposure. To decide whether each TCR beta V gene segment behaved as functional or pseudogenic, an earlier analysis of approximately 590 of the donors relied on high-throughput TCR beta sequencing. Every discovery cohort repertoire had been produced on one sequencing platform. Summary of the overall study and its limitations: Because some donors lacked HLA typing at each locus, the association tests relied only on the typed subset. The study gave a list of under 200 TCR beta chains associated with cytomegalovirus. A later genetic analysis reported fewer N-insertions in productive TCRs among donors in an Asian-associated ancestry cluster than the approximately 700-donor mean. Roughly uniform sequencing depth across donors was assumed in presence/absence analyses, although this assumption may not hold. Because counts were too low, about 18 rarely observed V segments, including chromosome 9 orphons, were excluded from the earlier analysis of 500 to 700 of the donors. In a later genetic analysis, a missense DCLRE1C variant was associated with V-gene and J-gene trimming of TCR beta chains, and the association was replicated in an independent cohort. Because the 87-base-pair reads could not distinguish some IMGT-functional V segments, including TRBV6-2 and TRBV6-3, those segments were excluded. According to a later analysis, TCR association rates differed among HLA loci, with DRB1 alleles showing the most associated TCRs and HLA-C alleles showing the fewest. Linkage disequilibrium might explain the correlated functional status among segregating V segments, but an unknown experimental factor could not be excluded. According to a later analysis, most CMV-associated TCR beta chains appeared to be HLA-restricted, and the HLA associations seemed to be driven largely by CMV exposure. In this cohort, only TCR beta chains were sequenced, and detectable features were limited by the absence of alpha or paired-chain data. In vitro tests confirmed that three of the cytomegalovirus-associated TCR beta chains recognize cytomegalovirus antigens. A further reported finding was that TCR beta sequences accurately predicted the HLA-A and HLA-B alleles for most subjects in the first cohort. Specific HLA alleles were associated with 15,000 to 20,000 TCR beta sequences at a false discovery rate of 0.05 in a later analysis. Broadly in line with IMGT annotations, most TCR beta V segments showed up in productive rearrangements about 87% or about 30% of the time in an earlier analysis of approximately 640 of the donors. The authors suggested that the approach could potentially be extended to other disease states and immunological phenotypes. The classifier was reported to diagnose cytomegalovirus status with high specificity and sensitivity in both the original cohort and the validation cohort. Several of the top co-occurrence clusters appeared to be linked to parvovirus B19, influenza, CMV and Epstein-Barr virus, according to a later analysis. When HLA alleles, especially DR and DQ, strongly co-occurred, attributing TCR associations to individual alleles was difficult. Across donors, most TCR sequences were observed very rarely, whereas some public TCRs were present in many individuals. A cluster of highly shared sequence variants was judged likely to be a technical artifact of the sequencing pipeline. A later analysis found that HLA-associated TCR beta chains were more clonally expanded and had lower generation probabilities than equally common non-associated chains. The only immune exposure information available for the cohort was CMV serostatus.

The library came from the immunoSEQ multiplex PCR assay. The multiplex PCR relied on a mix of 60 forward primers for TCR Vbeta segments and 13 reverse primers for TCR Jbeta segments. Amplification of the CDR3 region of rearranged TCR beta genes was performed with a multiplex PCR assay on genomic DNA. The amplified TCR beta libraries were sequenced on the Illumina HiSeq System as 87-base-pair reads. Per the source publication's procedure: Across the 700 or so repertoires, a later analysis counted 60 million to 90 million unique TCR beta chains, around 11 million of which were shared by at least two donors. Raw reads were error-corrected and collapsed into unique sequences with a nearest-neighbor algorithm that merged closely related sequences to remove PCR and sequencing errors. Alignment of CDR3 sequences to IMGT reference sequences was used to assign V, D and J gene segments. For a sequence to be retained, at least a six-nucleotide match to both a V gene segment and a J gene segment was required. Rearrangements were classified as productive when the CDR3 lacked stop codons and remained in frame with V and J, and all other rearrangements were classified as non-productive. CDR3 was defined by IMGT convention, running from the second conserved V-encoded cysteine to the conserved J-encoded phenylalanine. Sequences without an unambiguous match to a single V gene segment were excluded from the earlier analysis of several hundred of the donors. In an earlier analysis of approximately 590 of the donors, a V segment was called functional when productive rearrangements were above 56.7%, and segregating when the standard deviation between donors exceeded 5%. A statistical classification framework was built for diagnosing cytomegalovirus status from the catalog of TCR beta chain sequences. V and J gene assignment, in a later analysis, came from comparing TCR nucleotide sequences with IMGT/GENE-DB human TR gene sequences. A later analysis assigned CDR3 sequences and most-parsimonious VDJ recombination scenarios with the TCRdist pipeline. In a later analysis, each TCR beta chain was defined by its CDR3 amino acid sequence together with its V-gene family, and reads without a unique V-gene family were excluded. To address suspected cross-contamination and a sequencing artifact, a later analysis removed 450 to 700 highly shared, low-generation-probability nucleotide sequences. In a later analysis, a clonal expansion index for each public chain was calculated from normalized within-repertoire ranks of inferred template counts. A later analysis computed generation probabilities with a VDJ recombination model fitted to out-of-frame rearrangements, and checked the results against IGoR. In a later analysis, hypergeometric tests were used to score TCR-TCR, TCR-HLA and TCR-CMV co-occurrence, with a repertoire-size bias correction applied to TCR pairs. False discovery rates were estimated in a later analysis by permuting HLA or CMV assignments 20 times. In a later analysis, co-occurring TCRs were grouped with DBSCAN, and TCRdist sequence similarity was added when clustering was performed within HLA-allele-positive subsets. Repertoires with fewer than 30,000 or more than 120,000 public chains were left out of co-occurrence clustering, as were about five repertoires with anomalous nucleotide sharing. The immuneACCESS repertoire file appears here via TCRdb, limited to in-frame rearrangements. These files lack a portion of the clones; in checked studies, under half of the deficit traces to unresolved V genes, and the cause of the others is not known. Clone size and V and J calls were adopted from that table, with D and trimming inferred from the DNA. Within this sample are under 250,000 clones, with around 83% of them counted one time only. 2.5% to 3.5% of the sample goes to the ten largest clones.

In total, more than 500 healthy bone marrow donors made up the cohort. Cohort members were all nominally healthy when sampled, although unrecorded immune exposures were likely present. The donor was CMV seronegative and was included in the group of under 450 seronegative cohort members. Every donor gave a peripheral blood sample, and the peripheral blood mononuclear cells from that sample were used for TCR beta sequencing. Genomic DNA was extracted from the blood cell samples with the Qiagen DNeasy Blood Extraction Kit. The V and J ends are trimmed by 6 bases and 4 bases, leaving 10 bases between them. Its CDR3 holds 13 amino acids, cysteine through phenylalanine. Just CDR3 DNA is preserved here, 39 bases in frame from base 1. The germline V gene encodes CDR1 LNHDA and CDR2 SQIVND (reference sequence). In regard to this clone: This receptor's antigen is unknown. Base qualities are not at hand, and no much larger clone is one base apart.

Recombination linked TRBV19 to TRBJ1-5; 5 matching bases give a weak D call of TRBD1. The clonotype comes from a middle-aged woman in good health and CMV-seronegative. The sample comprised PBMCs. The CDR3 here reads CASRGRGNQPQHF. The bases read TGTGCCAGTAGGGGACGGGGGAATCAGCCCCAGCATTTT.